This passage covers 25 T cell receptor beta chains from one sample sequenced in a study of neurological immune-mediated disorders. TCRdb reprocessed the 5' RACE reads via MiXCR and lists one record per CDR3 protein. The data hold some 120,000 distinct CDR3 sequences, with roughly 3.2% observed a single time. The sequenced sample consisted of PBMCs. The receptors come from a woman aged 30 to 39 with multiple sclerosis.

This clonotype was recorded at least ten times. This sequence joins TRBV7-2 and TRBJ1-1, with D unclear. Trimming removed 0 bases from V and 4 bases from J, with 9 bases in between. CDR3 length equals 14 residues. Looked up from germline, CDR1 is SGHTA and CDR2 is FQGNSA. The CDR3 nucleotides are TGTGCCAGCAGCTTAGCCCCCAGGTTCACTGAAGCTTTCTTT. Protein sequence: CASSLAPRFTEAFF.

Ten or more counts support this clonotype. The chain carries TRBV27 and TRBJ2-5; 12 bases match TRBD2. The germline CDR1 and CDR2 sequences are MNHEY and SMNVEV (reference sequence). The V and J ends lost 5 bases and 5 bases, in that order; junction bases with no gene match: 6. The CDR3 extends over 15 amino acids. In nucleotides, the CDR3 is TGTGCCAGCAGTCGAAGACTAGCGGGGGTTGAGACCCAGTACTTC. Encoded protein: CASSRRLAGVETQYF.

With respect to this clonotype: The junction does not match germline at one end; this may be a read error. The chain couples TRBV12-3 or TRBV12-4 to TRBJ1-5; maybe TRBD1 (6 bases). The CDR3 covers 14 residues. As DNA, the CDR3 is TGTGCCAGCAGTGGAACAGGGTTCAATAAGACCCAGAATTTT. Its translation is CASSGTGFNKTQNF.

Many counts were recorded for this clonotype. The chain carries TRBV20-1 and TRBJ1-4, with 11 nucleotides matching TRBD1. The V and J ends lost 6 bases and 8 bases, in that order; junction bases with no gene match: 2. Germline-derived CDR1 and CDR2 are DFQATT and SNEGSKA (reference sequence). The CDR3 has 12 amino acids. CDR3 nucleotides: TGCAGTGCAAGGACAGGGGGCGAAAAACTGTTTTTT. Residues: CSARTGGEKLFF.

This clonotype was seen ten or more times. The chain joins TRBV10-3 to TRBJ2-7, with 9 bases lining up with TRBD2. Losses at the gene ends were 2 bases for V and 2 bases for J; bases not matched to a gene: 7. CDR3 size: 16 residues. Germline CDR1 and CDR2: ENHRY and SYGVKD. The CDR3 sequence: CAISEDKREATYEQYF. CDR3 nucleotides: TGTGCCATCAGTGAGGACAAGCGGGAGGCAACCTACGAGCAGTACTTC.

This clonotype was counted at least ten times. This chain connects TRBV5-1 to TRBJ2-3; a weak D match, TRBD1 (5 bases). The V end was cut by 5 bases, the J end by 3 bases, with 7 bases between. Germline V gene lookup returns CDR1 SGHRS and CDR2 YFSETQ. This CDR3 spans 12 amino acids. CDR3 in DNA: TGCGCCAGCAGATACAGGACAGATACGCAGTATTTT. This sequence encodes CASRYRTDTQYF.

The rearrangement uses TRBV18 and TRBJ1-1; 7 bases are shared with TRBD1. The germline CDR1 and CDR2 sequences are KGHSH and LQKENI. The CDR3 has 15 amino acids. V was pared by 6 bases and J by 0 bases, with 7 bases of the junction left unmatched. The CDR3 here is CASSQTGQLNTEAFF. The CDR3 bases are TGTGCCAGCTCGCAGACAGGGCAACTGAACACTGAAGCTTTCTTT.

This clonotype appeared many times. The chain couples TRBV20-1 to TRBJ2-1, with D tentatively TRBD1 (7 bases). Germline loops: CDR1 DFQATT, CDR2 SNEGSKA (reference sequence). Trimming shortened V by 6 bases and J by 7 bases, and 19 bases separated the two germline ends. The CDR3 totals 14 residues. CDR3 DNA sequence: TGCAGTGCCATCCAGGGGGGACGGTGGAATGAGCAGTTCTTC. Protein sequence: CSAIQGGRWNEQFF.

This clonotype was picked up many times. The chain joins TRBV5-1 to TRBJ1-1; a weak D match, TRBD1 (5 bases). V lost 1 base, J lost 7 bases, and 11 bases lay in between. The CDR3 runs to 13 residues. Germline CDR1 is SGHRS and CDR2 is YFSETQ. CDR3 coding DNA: TGCGCCAGCAGCTTGCTGGGGGACGGTGAAGCTTTCTTT. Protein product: CASSLLGDGEAFF.

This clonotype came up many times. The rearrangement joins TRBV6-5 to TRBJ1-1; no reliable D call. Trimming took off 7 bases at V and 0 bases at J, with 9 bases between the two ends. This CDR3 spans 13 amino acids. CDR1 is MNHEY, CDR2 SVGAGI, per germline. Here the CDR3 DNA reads TGTGCCAGCATGCAGTGGGTGAACACTGAAGCTTTCTTT. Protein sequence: CASMQWVNTEAFF.

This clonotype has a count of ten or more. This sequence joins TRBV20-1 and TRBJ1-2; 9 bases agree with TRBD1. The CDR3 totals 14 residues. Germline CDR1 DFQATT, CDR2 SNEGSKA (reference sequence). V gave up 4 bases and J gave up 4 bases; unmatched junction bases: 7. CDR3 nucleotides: TGCAGTGCTACTGGGACAGGGACCCTCTATGGCTACACCTTC. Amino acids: CSATGTGTLYGYTF.

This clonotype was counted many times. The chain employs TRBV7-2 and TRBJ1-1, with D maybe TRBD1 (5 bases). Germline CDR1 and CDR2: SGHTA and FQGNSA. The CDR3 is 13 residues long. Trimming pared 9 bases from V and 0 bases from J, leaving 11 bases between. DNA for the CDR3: TGTGCCAGTAGCGACAGAATGAACACTGAAGCTTTCTTT. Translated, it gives CASSDRMNTEAFF.

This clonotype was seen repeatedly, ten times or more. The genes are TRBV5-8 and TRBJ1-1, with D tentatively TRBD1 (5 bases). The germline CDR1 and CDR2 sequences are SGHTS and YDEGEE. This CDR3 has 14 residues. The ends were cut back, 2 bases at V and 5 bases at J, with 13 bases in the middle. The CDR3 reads CASSFLGGITEAFF. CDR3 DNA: TGTGCCAGCAGCTTCTTGGGGGGAATAACTGAAGCTTTCTTT.

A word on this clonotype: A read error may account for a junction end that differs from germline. The CDR3 DNA follows: TGCAGTGCGCAGAAAGGGTCGGACACGTACAATAAGACCCAGAATTTT. It translates to CSAQKGSDTYNKTQNF. V gene TRBV20-1 combines with J gene TRBJ1-5; D is possibly TRBD1 (5 bases). CDR1 is DFQATT and CDR2 is SNEGSKA in the germline V gene (reference sequence). CDR3 length equals 16 residues.

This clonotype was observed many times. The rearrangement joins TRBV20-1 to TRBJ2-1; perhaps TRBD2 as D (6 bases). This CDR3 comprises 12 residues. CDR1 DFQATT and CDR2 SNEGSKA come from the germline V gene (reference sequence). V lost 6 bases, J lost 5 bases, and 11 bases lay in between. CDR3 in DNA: TGCAGTGCCGGAGGGGCGAACAATGAGCAGTTCTTC. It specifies CSAGGANNEQFF.

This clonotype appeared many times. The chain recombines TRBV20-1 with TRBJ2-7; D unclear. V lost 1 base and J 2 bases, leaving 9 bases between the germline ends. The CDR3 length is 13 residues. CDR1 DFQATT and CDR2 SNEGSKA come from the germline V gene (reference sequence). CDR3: CSARVGGAYEQYF. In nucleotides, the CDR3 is TGCAGTGCTAGAGTAGGTGGAGCCTACGAGCAGTACTTC.

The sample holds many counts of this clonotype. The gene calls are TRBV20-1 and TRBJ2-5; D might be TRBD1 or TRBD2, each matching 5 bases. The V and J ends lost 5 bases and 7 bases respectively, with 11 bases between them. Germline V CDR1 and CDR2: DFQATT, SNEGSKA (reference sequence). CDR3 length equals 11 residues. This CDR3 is CSAATRGTQYF. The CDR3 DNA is TGCAGTGCTGCAACTAGGGGGACCCAGTACTTC.

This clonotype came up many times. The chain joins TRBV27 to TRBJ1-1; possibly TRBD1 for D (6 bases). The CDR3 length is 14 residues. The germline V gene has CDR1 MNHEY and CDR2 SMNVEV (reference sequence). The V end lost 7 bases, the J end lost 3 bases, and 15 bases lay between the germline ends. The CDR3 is CASKLGGRDTEAFF. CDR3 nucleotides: TGTGCCAGCAAGCTCGGGGGGCGGGACACTGAAGCTTTCTTT.

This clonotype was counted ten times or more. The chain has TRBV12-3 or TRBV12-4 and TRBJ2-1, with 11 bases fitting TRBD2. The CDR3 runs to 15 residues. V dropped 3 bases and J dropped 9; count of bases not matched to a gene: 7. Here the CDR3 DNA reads TGTGCCAGCAGTTTCTCTAGCGGGGGGTTCGGTGAGCAGTTCTTC. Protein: CASSFSSGGFGEQFF.

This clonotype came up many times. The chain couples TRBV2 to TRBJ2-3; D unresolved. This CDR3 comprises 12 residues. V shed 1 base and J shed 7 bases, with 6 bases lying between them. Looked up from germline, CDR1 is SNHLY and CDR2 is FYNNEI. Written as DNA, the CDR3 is TGTGCCAGCAGTGAAGGGAAGAATACGCAGTATTTT. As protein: CASSEGKNTQYF.

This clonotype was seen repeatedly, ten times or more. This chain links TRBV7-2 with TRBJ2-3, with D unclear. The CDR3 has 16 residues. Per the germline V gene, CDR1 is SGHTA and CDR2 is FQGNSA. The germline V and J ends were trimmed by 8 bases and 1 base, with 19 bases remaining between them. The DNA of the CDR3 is TGTGCCAGCCGCGACTCGGGCGGATGGGGCACAGATACGCAGTATTTT. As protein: CASRDSGGWGTDTQYF.

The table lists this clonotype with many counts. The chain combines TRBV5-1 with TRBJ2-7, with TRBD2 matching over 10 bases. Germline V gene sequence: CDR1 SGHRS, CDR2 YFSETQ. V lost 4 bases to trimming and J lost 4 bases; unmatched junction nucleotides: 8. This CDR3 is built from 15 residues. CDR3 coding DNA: TGCGCCAGCAGCCGGGCCCCTAGCGGGGGTTACGAGCAGTACTTC. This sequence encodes CASSRAPSGGYEQYF.

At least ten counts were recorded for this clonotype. CDR3 residues: CASSILAGGETQYF. The CDR3, as DNA: TGTGCCAGCAGTATTCTAGCGGGAGGGGAGACCCAGTACTTC. The chain links TRBV12-3 or TRBV12-4 to TRBJ2-5; 12 nucleotides agree with TRBD2. The CDR3 covers 14 residues. With V trimmed by 5 bases and J by 5 bases, 3 bases remained unmatched.

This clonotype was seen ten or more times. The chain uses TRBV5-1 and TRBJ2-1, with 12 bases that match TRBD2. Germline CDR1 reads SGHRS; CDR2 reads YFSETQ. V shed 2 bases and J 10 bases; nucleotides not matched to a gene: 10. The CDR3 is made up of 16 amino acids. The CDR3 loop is CASSFPLAGGPLEQFF. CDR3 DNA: TGCGCCAGCAGCTTCCCTCTAGCGGGAGGGCCGTTGGAGCAGTTCTTC.

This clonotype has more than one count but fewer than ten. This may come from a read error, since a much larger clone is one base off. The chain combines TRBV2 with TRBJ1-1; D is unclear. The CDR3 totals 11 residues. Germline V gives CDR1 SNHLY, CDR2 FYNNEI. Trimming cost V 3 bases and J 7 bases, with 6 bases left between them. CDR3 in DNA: TGTGCCAGCAGTGAGAAACTTGAAGCTTTCTTT. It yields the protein CASSEKLEAFF.